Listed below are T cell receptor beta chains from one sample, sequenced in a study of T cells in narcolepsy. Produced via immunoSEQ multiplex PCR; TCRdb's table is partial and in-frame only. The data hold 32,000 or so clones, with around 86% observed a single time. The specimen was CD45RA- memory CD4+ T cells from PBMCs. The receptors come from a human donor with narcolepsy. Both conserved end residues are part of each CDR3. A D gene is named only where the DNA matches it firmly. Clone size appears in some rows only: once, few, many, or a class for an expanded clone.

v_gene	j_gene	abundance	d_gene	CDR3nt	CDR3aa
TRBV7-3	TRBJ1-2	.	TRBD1	TGTGCCAGCAGCTCTGACAGGGGTTCGGGTGGCTACACCTTC	CASSSDRGSGGYTF
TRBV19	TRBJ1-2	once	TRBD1	TGTGCCAGTAGGGCAGGGGGGGTCCACTATGGCTACACCTTC	CASRAGGVHYGYTF
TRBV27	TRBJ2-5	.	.	TGTGCCAGCAGCCCCTTAGGAGGGACCCAGTACTTC	CASSPLGGTQYF
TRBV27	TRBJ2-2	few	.	TGTGCCAGCAGTTTATTGGCGGGGGCCGGCACCGGGGAGCTGTTTTTT	CASSLLAGAGTGELFF
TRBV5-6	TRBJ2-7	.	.	TGTGCCAGCAGCTTGGGGTGGGGGTCCTACGAGCAGTACTTC	CASSLGWGSYEQYF
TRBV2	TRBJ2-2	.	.	TGTGCCAGCGAGGGGAGTCCCGGGGAGCTGTTTTTT	CASEGSPGELFF
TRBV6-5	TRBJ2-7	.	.	TGTGCCAGCAGTTACCGGCGACAGAACTACGAGCAGTACTTC	CASSYRRQNYEQYF
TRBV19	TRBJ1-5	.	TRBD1	TGTGCCAGTAGTGTGAGACAGGGTTCGACTACAGGGCCCCAGCATTTT	CASSVRQGSTTGPQHF
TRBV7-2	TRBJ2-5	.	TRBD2	TGTGCCAGCAGCTTAAGACTAGCGGGGGGGCAAGAGACCCAGTACTTC	CASSLRLAGGQETQYF
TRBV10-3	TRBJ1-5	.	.	TGTGCCGGGGGAGGGCAGCCCAATCAGCCCCAGCATTTT	CAGGGQPNQPQHF
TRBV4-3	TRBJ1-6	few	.	TGCGCCAGCAGCCCCGGGCCTGACAGGAGTTCTGTTGGTTCACCCCTCCACTTT	CASSPGPDRSSVGSPLHF
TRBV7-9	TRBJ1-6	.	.	TGTGCCAGCAGCCCGCCGGGGGGAGGGTCACCCCTCCACTTT	CASSPPGGGSPLHF
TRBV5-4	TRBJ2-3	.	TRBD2	TGTGCCAGCAGCCCTGCGAGTAGCGGGCTACTCCCGGGAGATACGCAGTATTTT	CASSPASSGLLPGDTQYF
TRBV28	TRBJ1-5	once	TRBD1	TGTGCCAGCAAGAGCGACCTCGGGACAGGATACAATCAGCCCCAGCATTTT	CASKSDLGTGYNQPQHF
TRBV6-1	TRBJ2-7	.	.	TGTGCCAGCTTGGATGCGGCAGCCACCTACGAGCAGTACTTC	CASLDAAATYEQYF
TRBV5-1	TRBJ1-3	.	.	TGCGCCAGCAGTGAAGGACAGAGCTCTGGAAACACCATATATTTT	CASSEGQSSGNTIYF
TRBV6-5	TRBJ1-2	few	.	TGTGCCAGCAGTCCACGGGACCTCCGCTACACCTTC	CASSPRDLRYTF
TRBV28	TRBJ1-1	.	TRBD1	TGTGCCAGCAGCAGACAGGGGGCTGAAGCTTTCTTT	CASSRQGAEAFF
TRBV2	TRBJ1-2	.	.	TGTGCCGGCAGCCAGACAGCTTATGGCTACACCTTC	CAGSQTAYGYTF
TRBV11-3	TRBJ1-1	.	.	TGTGCCAGCAGCTTAGGACAGGCGTACACTGAAGCTTTCTTT	CASSLGQAYTEAFF
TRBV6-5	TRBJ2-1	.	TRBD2	TGTGCCAGCAGTCCCCCGGGGGGGGCGTACAATGAGCAGTTCTTC	CASSPPGGAYNEQFF
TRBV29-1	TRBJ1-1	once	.	TGCAGCGTTGTCCCAGGCGTGAACACTGAAGCTTTCTTT	CSVVPGVNTEAFF
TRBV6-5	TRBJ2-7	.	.	TGTGCCAGCAGTGACTACGAGCAGTACTTC	CASSDYEQYF
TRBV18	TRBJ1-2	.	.	TGTGCCAGCTCACCACTAGGCGTCTATGGCTACACCTTC	CASSPLGVYGYTF
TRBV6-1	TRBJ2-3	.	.	TGTGCCAGCAGTGGGCAGGGCACAGATACGCAGTATTTT	CASSGQGTDTQYF
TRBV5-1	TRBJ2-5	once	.	TGCGCCAGCAGCTTGTCCACCCGGAGCCAAGAGACCCAGTACTTC	CASSLSTRSQETQYF
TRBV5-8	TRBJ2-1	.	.	TGTGCCAGCAGTCTAGCTCTTCAGGGAAATGAGCAGTTCTTC	CASSLALQGNEQFF
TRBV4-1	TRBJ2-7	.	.	TGCGCCAGCAGCCAAGATCTTGCGACGGATTTGAGGAACGAGCAGTACTTC	CASSQDLATDLRNEQYF
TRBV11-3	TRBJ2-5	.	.	TGTGCCAGCAGCGTACCACAGGGAGGAGAGACCCAGTACTTC	CASSVPQGGETQYF
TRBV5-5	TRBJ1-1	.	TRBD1	TGTGCCAGCAGCTATTCGACAGGGCCAACTGAAGCTTTCTTT	CASSYSTGPTEAFF
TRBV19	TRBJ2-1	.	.	TGTGCCAGTAGTATAATGACGGTGAGGAAGAATGAGCAGTTCTTC	CASSIMTVRKNEQFF
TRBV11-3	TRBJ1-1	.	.	TGTGCCAGCAGCTTAGAGGCCAGCAGGAACACTGAAGCTTTCTTT	CASSLEASRNTEAFF
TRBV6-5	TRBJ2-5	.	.	TGTGCCAGCAGTTCTCTCGGCGGGGTTAAAGAGACCCAGTACTTC	CASSSLGGVKETQYF
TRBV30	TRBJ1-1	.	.	TGTGCCTGGAGGGGGTCGAGAGGGCTCACTGAAGCTTTCTTT	CAWRGSRGLTEAFF
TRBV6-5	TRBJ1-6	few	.	TGTGCCAGCACAGGGCGGAATTCACCCCTCCACTTT	CASTGRNSPLHF
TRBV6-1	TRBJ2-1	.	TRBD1	TGTGCCAGCAGAGAAGGGACAGCTAACTCCTACAATGAGCAGTTCTTC	CASREGTANSYNEQFF
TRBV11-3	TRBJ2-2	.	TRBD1	TGTGCCAGCAGCTTAGCGGGACAGATAAACACCGGGGAGCTGTTTTTT	CASSLAGQINTGELFF
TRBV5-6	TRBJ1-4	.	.	TGTGCCAGCAGCTTGGAGGCCCGGAGCCTAAATGAAAAACTGTTTTTT	CASSLEARSLNEKLFF
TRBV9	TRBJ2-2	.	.	TGTGCCAGCAGCGTAGATCTTCGAAACACCGGGGAGCTGTTTTTT	CASSVDLRNTGELFF
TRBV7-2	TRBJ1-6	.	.	TGTGCCAGCAGCTTAATAGGCCAGGGGAATTCACCCCTCCACTTT	CASSLIGQGNSPLHF
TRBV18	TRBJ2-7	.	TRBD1	TGTGCCAGCTCTCCTAACAGGGGCGCCTACGAGCAGTACTTC	CASSPNRGAYEQYF
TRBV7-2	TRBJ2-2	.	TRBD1	TGTGCCAGCAGCTTGGGACAGGGGACCGGGGAGCTGTTTTTT	CASSLGQGTGELFF
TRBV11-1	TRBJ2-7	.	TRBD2	TGTGCCAGCAGCTTCGGTAGCGGGGGCTCCTACGAGCAGTACTTC	CASSFGSGGSYEQYF
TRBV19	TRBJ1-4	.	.	TGTGCCAGCTGGGGCAGCGGGGGGACCCACGAAAAACTGTTTTTT	CASWGSGGTHEKLFF
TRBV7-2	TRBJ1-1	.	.	TGTGCCAGCAGCTTAGTAGTCTGGGACATGGAGAACACTGAAGCTTTCTTT	CASSLVVWDMENTEAFF
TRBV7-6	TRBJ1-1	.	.	TGTGCCAGCAGCGTCGGGTTGGCCACTGAAGCTTTCTTT	CASSVGLATEAFF
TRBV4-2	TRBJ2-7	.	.	TGTGCCAGCAGCCAAGAGGTCCCGCAGGGAAGATCCCTCGAGCAGTACTTC	CASSQEVPQGRSLEQYF
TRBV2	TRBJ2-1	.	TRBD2	TGTGCCAGCAGTTGGATAGCGGGGAGCTCCTACAATGAGCAGTTCTTC	CASSWIAGSSYNEQFF
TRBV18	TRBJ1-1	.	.	TGTGCCAGCTCCACCAGGGGTGAGGAGGACACTGAAGCTTTCTTT	CASSTRGEEDTEAFF
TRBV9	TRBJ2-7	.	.	TGTGCCAGCAGCGTAGCTGTTTCAAGCTCCTACGAGCAGTACTTC	CASSVAVSSSYEQYF
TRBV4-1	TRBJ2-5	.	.	TGCGCCAGCAGCCAAGATGACCAACCGCGGCGGGAGACCCAGTACTTC	CASSQDDQPRRETQYF
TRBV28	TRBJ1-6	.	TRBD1	TGTGCCAGCAGTTCTTACTTACAGGGGTCAGACCAATCCATATATAATTCACCCCTCCACTTT	CASSSYLQGSDQSIYNSPLHF
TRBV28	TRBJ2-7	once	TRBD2	TGTGCCAGCGCGGGGGGAGGTGGGGCCGGCGAGCAGTACTTC	CASAGGGGAGEQYF
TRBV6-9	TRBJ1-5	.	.	TGTGCCAGCAGTTCTCGGCAGGGGAATAGCAATCAGCCCCAGCATTTT	CASSSRQGNSNQPQHF
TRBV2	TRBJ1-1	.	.	TGTGCCAGCAGTGACCAGGGTGGGGGCACTGAAGCTTTCTTT	CASSDQGGGTEAFF
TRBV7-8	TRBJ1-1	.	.	TGTGCCAGCAGCCACTCCGTATTAAGGGGGGAGCGGAACACTGAAGCTTTCTTT	CASSHSVLRGERNTEAFF